This is a list of T cell receptor beta chains from one sample in a study of cytomegalovirus exposure and HLA in healthy donors. Profiled with immunoSEQ multiplex PCR; TCRdb holds only in-frame clones, not every one. The data show about 130,000 clones, less than 85% seen once. Sequencing was done on a sample of PBMCs. These receptors all stem from a man between 18 and 35 years old in good health and CMV-seropositive. Both conserved end residues are part of each CDR3. The order of the fields is clone size, V gene, CDR3 protein. Expanded clones are given a class, and other clones once, few, many or no size at all.

size: .
V: TRBV9
CDR3: CASSNRDSPYEQYF

size: .
V: TRBV5-1
CDR3: CASRTGGAGQETQYF

size: few
V: TRBV27
CDR3: CASSLLLGGLSPLHF

size: .
V: TRBV23-1
CDR3: CASSQSGGTGISGNTIYF

size: .
V: TRBV5-4
CDR3: CASRGGLEANYGYTF

size: few
V: TRBV18
CDR3: CASSPPGQGVTEAFF

size: .
V: TRBV5-1
CDR3: CASSSGVGSYEQYF

size: few
V: TRBV9
CDR3: CASSVGYSEQFF

size: .
V: TRBV18
CDR3: CASSPSTGGDNYGYTF

size: .
V: TRBV5-4
CDR3: CASSLASSGVYEQYF

size: .
V: TRBV2
CDR3: CASSSDRFKFNQPQHF

size: .
V: TRBV19
CDR3: CASTLLDTGANVLTF

size: .
V: TRBV30
CDR3: CAWSEYRDAFF

size: .
V: TRBV19
CDR3: CASSLTGGGNSPLHF

size: .
V: TRBV4-1
CDR3: CASSRVEGVNTEAFF

size: .
V: TRBV11-2
CDR3: CASSWGGLGQETQYF

size: .
V: TRBV11-1
CDR3: CASSLNFANTGELFF

size: few
V: TRBV4-2
CDR3: CASSQVAGGSDYNEQFF

size: .
V: TRBV5-6
CDR3: CATLRTSGGAYNEQFF

size: .
V: TRBV9
CDR3: CASSQVAGGIGNEQFF

size: .
V: TRBV15
CDR3: CATSSDRNSPLHF

size: .
V: TRBV30
CDR3: CAWRDRAGGVYNEQFF

size: .
V: TRBV9
CDR3: CASSQEGRGGDSYEQYF

size: .
V: TRBV6-4
CDR3: CASSDTWAPGANVLTF

size: .
V: TRBV25-1
CDR3: CASSEYRGTYNEQFF

size: few
V: TRBV19
CDR3: CASSRSGGFSYNEQFF

size: .
V: TRBV7-2
CDR3: CASRPRMVGNEQFF

size: few
V: TRBV18
CDR3: CASSPSGGGARKTEAFF